This T cell receptor (beta chain) was sequenced during a study of identical twins. This clonotype has more than one count but fewer than ten. The CDR3 has 16 amino acids. Germline V gene lookup returns CDR1 SGHRS and CDR2 YFSETQ. J lost 3 bases, V lost 0 bases, and 4 bases had no gene match. From the 5' RACE reads, TCRdb called clonotypes with MiXCR, one entry per CDR3 protein. The sample shows around 220,000 distinct CDR3 sequences, roughly an eighth of them seen only once. The chain combines TRBV5-1 with TRBJ2-1, with TRBD2 identical over 9 bases. Sequenced input: memory (CD45RO+) T cells sorted from blood. The sequence was obtained from a woman aged 18-30 years in good health. CDR3: CASSLGSGSVYNEQFF. The CDR3, as DNA: TGCGCCAGCAGCTTGGGTAGCGGGAGTGTCTACAATGAGCAGTTCTTC.